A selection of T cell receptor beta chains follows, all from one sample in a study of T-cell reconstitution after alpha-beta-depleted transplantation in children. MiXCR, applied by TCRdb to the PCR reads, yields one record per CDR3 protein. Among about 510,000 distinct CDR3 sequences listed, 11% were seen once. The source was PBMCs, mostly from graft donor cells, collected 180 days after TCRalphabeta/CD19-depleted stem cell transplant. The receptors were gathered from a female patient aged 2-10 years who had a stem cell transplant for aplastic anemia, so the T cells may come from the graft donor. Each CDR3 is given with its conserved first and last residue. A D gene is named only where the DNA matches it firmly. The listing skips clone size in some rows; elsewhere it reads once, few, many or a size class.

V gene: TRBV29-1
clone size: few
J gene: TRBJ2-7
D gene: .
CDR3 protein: CSVEGHGYEQYF
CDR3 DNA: TGCAGCGTTGAGGGCCACGGATACGAGCAGTACTTC

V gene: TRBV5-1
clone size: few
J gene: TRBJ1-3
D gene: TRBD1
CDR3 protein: CASSWGQGRSGNTIYF
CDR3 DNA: TGCGCCAGCAGCTGGGGACAGGGAAGATCTGGAAACACCATATATTTT

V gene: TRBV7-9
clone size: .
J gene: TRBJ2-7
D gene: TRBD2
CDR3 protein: CASSVDRTSGYEQYF
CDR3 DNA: TGTGCCAGCAGCGTCGATCGGACTAGCGGCTACGAGCAGTACTTC

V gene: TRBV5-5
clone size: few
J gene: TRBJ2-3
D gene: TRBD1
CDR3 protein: CASSLPGQSTDTQYF
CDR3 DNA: TGTGCCAGCAGCTTGCCGGGACAGAGCACAGATACGCAGTATTTT

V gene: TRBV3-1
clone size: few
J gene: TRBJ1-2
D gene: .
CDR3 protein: CASTPDSGAGYTF
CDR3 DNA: TGTGCCAGCACCCCTGACAGTGGTGCGGGCTACACCTTC

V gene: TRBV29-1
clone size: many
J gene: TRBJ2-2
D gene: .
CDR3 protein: CSVGAGASAGELFF
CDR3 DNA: TGCAGCGTTGGAGCAGGGGCGTCGGCCGGGGAGCTGTTTTTT

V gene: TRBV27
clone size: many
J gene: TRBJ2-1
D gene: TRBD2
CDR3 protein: CASSSRTSGRFF
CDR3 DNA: TGTGCCAGCAGTTCCCGGACTAGCGGGAGATTCTTC

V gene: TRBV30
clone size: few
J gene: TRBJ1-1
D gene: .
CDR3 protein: CAWSVMANTEAFF
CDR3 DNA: TGTGCCTGGAGTGTAATGGCGAACACTGAAGCTTTCTTT

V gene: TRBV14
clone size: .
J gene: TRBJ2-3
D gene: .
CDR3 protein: CASSFHTDTQYF
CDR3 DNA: TGTGCCAGCAGCTTCCACACAGATACGCAGTATTTT

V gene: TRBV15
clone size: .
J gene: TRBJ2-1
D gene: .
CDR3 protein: CATSRPPGTNEQFF
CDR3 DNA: TGTGCCACCAGCAGACCGCCGGGAACCAATGAGCAGTTCTTC

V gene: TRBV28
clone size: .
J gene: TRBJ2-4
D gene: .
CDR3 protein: CASSRRGRGNIQYF
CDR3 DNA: TGTGCCAGCAGCCGCAGAGGCCGGGGAAACATTCAGTACTTC

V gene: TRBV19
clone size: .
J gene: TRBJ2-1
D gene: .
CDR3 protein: CATTRSASYNEQFF
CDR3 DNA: TGTGCCACTACCAGGTCCGCCTCCTACAATGAGCAGTTCTTC

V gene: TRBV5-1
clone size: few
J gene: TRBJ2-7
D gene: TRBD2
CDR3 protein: CASSSIGGLHEQYF
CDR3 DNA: TGCGCCAGCTCCTCAATCGGGGGGTTGCACGAGCAGTACTTC

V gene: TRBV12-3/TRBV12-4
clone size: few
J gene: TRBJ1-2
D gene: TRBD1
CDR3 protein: CASSLVVTGGGGYTF
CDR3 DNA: TGTGCCAGCAGTTTAGTGGTGACAGGGGGAGGTGGCTACACCTTC

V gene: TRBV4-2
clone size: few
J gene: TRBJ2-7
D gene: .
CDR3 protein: CASSQDWQTEGFYEQYF
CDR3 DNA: TGTGCCAGCAGCCAAGATTGGCAGACAGAGGGTTTCTACGAGCAGTACTTC

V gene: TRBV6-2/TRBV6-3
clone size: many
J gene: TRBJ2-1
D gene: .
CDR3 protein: CASNRDASYNEQFF
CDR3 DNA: TGTGCCAGCAACAGGGACGCTTCCTACAATGAGCAGTTCTTC

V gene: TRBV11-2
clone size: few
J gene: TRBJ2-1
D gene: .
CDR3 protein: CASSFPQGYNEQFF
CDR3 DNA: TGTGCCAGCAGCTTTCCCCAGGGCTACAATGAGCAGTTCTTC

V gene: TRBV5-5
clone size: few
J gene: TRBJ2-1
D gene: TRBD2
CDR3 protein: CASSLALGTSGNNEQFF
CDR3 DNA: TGTGCCAGCAGCTTGGCCTTAGGGACTAGCGGGAACAATGAGCAGTTCTTC

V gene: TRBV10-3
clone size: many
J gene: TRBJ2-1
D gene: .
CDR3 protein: CAIKVSGEASYNEQFF
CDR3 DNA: TGTGCCATCAAGGTATCGGGAGAGGCGTCCTACAATGAGCAGTTCTTC

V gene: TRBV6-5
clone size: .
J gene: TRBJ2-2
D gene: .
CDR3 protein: CASSYKVLAATGELFF
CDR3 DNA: TGTGCCAGCAGTTACAAGGTGTTAGCGGCCACCGGGGAGCTGTTTTTT

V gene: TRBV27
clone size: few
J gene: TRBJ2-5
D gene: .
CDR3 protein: CASNPIYRAAGETQYF
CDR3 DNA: TGTGCCAGCAACCCTATTTACAGGGCTGCGGGAGAGACCCAGTACTTC

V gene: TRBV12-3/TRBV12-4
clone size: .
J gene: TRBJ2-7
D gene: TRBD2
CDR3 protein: CASTPRTSGPYEQYF
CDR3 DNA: TGTGCCAGCACCCCCCGGACTAGCGGGCCTTACGAGCAGTACTTC

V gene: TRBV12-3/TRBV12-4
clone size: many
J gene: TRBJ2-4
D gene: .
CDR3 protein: CASSLKSRGAKNIQYF
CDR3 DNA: TGTGCCAGCAGTTTAAAGTCCCGGGGGGCCAAAAACATTCAGTACTTC

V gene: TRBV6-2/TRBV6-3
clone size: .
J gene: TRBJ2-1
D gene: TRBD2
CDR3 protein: CASSLTPGTTGNEQFF
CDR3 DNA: TGTGCCAGCAGTTTAACTCCCGGGACTACTGGCAATGAGCAGTTCTTC

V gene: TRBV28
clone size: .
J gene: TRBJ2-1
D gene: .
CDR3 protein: CASSTNLEGEQFF
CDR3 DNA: TGTGCCAGCAGTACCAACCTGGAGGGCGAGCAGTTCTTC

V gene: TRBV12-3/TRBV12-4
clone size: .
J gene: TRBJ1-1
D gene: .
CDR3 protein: CASARGIEAFF
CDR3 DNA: TGTGCCAGCGCCCGTGGGATAGAAGCTTTCTTT